This TCR beta chain was sequenced for a study of cytomegalovirus exposure and HLA in healthy donors. Method: immunoSEQ multiplex PCR; TCRdb's copy keeps in-frame clones and lacks some. This table holds 90,000 to 100,000 clones, 93% found once. Remarks on this clone: Its specificity is unknown.

The germline CDR1 and CDR2 sequences are GTSNPN and SVGIG (reference sequence). Between the trimmed V and J ends, which lost 5 bases and 2 bases, there was a span of 13 bases. This CDR3 has 13 amino acids. Study-wide findings and caveats: With high specificity and sensitivity, the classifier reportedly diagnosed cytomegalovirus status. Many donors shared some public TCRs, even though most TCR sequences were rare. Within the 100 to 150 validation repertoires, first-cohort TCR clusters tended to co-occur, according to a later analysis.

The sequenced sample consisted of PBMCs. The source is a woman aged 25-40 years in good health and CMV-seropositive. The chain joins TRBV30 to TRBJ2-7, with D perhaps matching TRBD2 (7 bases). CDR3 bases: TGTGCCTGGGCCAAGGGGGGGACCTACGAGCAGTACTTC. This gives the protein CAWAKGGTYEQYF.